This record concerns one TCR beta chain sequence. CDR3 length equals 15 residues. CDR1 is MGHDK and CDR2 is SYGVNS in the germline V gene. Trimming cost V 3 bases and J 4 bases; bases outside gene matches: 6. This record comes from a study of T cell changes during pregnancy in multiple sclerosis. Only in-frame clones appear in the TCRdb table, and some are missing; sequencing was by immunoSEQ multiplex PCR. The repertoire holds about 32,000 clones, with 90% to 95% as singletons. The input for sequencing was CD8+ T cells from peripheral blood mononuclear cells, taken in the second trimester of pregnancy. V usage is TRBV25-1 and J usage is TRBJ2-1; 7 positions agree with TRBD1. The clonotype was recovered from a female donor in good health, enrolled as a control in a pregnancy study. The CDR3 DNA sequence: TGTGCCAGCAGTGACTTGGGACAGCTATACAATGAGCAGTTCTTC. The encoded protein is CASSDLGQLYNEQFF.